A selection of T cell receptor beta chains follows, all from one sample in a study of blood T cells in healthy people across ages. TCRdb re-called the 5' RACE reads with MiXCR, one entry per CDR3 protein. The sample yields hundreds of thousands of distinct CDR3 sequences, approximately 21% seen once. The specimen was blood. The receptors originated from a man in his 70s in good health. Each CDR3 is given with its conserved first and last residue. The D gene is left open where the match is weak. The listing skips clone size in some rows; elsewhere it reads once, few, many or a size class.

CDR3 protein: CSARSEQGSLYEQYF
CDR3 DNA: TGCAGTGCTAGATCAGAACAGGGGTCCCTCTACGAGCAGTACTTC
V gene: TRBV20-1
D gene: TRBD1
clone size: -
J gene: TRBJ2-7

CDR3 protein: CSAREINSGANVLTF
CDR3 DNA: TGCAGTGCTAGAGAAATAAACTCTGGGGCCAACGTCCTGACTTTC
V gene: TRBV20-1
D gene: -
clone size: few
J gene: TRBJ2-6

CDR3 protein: CASSLATSGRSNEQFF
CDR3 DNA: TGCGCCAGCAGCTTAGCTACTAGCGGGAGGAGCAATGAGCAGTTCTTC
V gene: TRBV5-1
D gene: TRBD2
clone size: -
J gene: TRBJ2-1

CDR3 protein: CASSERTGGSTNEKLFF
CDR3 DNA: TGTGCCAGCAGTGAAAGGACAGGGGGCTCAACTAATGAAAAACTGTTTTTT
V gene: TRBV2
D gene: TRBD1
clone size: -
J gene: TRBJ1-4

CDR3 protein: CSAVRQTPNTGELFF
CDR3 DNA: TGCAGTGCTGTTAGACAGACCCCGAACACCGGGGAGCTGTTTTTT
V gene: TRBV20-1
D gene: -
clone size: few
J gene: TRBJ2-2

CDR3 protein: CASSFSPGTSTDTQYF
CDR3 DNA: TGCGCCAGCAGCTTCTCGCCCGGGACTAGCACAGATACGCAGTATTTT
V gene: TRBV5-1
D gene: -
clone size: -
J gene: TRBJ2-3

CDR3 protein: CASRGPGTSGRAYEQYF
CDR3 DNA: TGTGCCAGTAGAGGACCTGGGACTAGCGGGAGAGCTTACGAGCAGTACTTC
V gene: TRBV12-3/TRBV12-4
D gene: TRBD2
clone size: -
J gene: TRBJ2-7

CDR3 protein: CASSLRVPTSTDTQYF
CDR3 DNA: TGTGCCAGCAGTTTACGAGTACCAACTAGCACAGATACGCAGTATTTT
V gene: TRBV28
D gene: -
clone size: many
J gene: TRBJ2-3

CDR3 protein: CASSFGGQSTYEQYF
CDR3 DNA: TGTGCCAGCAGTTTCGGGGGACAGTCGACCTACGAGCAGTACTTC
V gene: TRBV12-3/TRBV12-4
D gene: -
clone size: many
J gene: TRBJ2-7

CDR3 protein: CASRLGALDEQFF
CDR3 DNA: TGTGCCAGCCGTTTGGGTGCATTGGATGAGCAGTTCTTC
V gene: TRBV28
D gene: -
clone size: -
J gene: TRBJ2-1

CDR3 protein: CASSEKGNEQYF
CDR3 DNA: TGTGCCAGCAGTGAAAAGGGGAACGAGCAGTACTTC
V gene: TRBV6-1
D gene: -
clone size: -
J gene: TRBJ2-7

CDR3 protein: CASSLRRDRLGGEQFF
CDR3 DNA: TGTGCCAGCAGCTTAAGACGAGACAGGCTTGGCGGTGAGCAGTTCTTC
V gene: TRBV7-2
D gene: -
clone size: -
J gene: TRBJ2-1

CDR3 protein: CASSQGTGKNIQYF
CDR3 DNA: TGTGCCAGCAGCCAAGGGACAGGGAAAAACATTCAGTACTTC
V gene: TRBV3-1
D gene: TRBD1
clone size: few
J gene: TRBJ2-4

CDR3 protein: CASSLFRAGRNGYTF
CDR3 DNA: TGTGCCAGCAGCTTGTTTAGGGCAGGGCGAAATGGCTACACCTTC
V gene: TRBV5-6
D gene: -
clone size: few
J gene: TRBJ1-2

CDR3 protein: CSAPTGIGTVYSNQPQHF
CDR3 DNA: TGCAGTGCGCCGACGGGGATCGGGACGGTCTATAGCAATCAGCCCCAGCATTTT
V gene: TRBV20-1
D gene: -
clone size: -
J gene: TRBJ1-5

CDR3 protein: CASTSDLMGGYTF
CDR3 DNA: TGTGCCAGCACCTCCGATCTTATGGGCGGCTACACCTTC
V gene: TRBV7-2
D gene: -
clone size: few
J gene: TRBJ1-2

CDR3 protein: CASSPLAGPDNEQFF
CDR3 DNA: TGTGCCAGCAGTCCCTTAGCGGGACCCGACAATGAGCAGTTCTTC
V gene: TRBV28
D gene: TRBD2
clone size: -
J gene: TRBJ2-1

CDR3 protein: CASSATWGVGATGELFF
CDR3 DNA: TGTGCCAGCAGCGCGACCTGGGGTGTGGGGGCCACCGGGGAGCTGTTTTTT
V gene: TRBV9
D gene: -
clone size: once
J gene: TRBJ2-2

CDR3 protein: CASRPTKTSGRAGEQFF
CDR3 DNA: TGTGCCAGCAGACCCACGAAGACTAGCGGGAGGGCCGGTGAGCAGTTCTTC
V gene: TRBV2
D gene: TRBD2
clone size: few
J gene: TRBJ2-1

CDR3 protein: CASSGFYEQYF
CDR3 DNA: TGTGCCAGCAGCGGTTTCTACGAGCAGTACTTC
V gene: TRBV25-1
D gene: -
clone size: many
J gene: TRBJ2-7

CDR3 protein: CATSGAGVDTQYF
CDR3 DNA: TGTGCCACCAGTGGAGCGGGAGTGGATACGCAGTATTTT
V gene: TRBV24-1
D gene: TRBD2
clone size: many
J gene: TRBJ2-3

CDR3 protein: CASSYSFRGMYEQYF
CDR3 DNA: TGTGCCAGCAGTTACTCGTTCCGGGGTATGTACGAGCAGTACTTC
V gene: TRBV6-6
D gene: -
clone size: -
J gene: TRBJ2-7

CDR3 protein: CSANFIGSSYNEQFF
CDR3 DNA: TGCAGTGCTAACTTTATCGGGAGCTCCTACAATGAGCAGTTCTTC
V gene: TRBV20-1
D gene: -
clone size: many
J gene: TRBJ2-1

CDR3 protein: CASSNRGGIEALF
CDR3 DNA: TGTGCCAGCAGTAACAGGGGTGGGATTGAAGCTCTCTTT
V gene: TRBV27
D gene: TRBD1
clone size: few
J gene: TRBJ1-1

CDR3 protein: CASRPPGGFNEQYF
CDR3 DNA: TGTGCCAGCAGGCCCCCCGGGGGGTTCAACGAGCAGTACTTC
V gene: TRBV7-8
D gene: TRBD2
clone size: -
J gene: TRBJ2-7

CDR3 protein: CASSFGGGIYNEQFF
CDR3 DNA: TGTGCCAGCAGTTTCGGAGGTGGAATCTACAATGAGCAGTTCTTC
V gene: TRBV7-9
D gene: -
clone size: few
J gene: TRBJ2-1

CDR3 protein: CSAREGGQGYNEQFF
CDR3 DNA: TGCAGTGCTAGAGAAGGGGGACAGGGCTACAATGAGCAGTTCTTC
V gene: TRBV20-1
D gene: TRBD1
clone size: -
J gene: TRBJ2-1

CDR3 protein: CSVGAGTLNTEAFF
CDR3 DNA: TGCAGCGTTGGGGCCGGGACGTTGAACACTGAAGCTTTCTTT
V gene: TRBV29-1
D gene: -
clone size: few
J gene: TRBJ1-1

CDR3 protein: CASSPPNSNEKLFF
CDR3 DNA: TGTGCCAGCTCACCACCGAACAGTAATGAAAAACTGTTTTTT
V gene: TRBV18
D gene: -
clone size: many
J gene: TRBJ1-4

CDR3 protein: CASRPTAAPDYGYTF
CDR3 DNA: TGTGCCAGCAGGCCTACAGCGGCTCCTGACTATGGCTACACCTTC
V gene: TRBV7-3
D gene: -
clone size: -
J gene: TRBJ1-2

CDR3 protein: CASSTTGQETQYF
CDR3 DNA: TGCGCCAGCAGCACTACAGGGCAGGAGACCCAGTACTTC
V gene: TRBV5-1
D gene: -
clone size: many
J gene: TRBJ2-5

CDR3 protein: CASSLEGRGYTF
CDR3 DNA: TGTGCCAGCAGCTTAGAGGGGCGGGGCTACACCTTC
V gene: TRBV11-2
D gene: -
clone size: -
J gene: TRBJ1-2

CDR3 protein: CASRTGLAGREQFF
CDR3 DNA: TGTGCCAGCAGAACGGGACTAGCGGGACGGGAGCAGTTCTTC
V gene: TRBV6-5
D gene: TRBD2
clone size: -
J gene: TRBJ2-1

CDR3 protein: CASSGTSGNTGELFF
CDR3 DNA: TGTGCCAGCAGTGGGACTAGCGGAAACACCGGGGAGCTGTTTTTT
V gene: TRBV2
D gene: TRBD2
clone size: many
J gene: TRBJ2-2

CDR3 protein: CASSLVGANTEAFF
CDR3 DNA: TGCGCCAGCAGCTTGGTCGGAGCGAACACTGAAGCTTTCTTT
V gene: TRBV5-1
D gene: -
clone size: many
J gene: TRBJ1-1

CDR3 protein: CASSLDPGTSAIRGTGELFF
CDR3 DNA: TGCGCCAGCAGCTTGGACCCCGGGACTAGTGCGATTCGGGGCACCGGGGAGCTGTTTTTT
V gene: TRBV5-1
D gene: TRBD2
clone size: -
J gene: TRBJ2-2

CDR3 protein: CASGRGAGETQYF
CDR3 DNA: TGTGCCAGCGGAAGGGGTGCGGGGGAGACCCAGTACTTC
V gene: TRBV2
D gene: -
clone size: -
J gene: TRBJ2-5

CDR3 protein: CASSPGQGVSANEKLFF
CDR3 DNA: TGCGCCAGCAGCCCCGGACAGGGGGTATCAGCTAATGAAAAACTGTTTTTT
V gene: TRBV4-1
D gene: TRBD1
clone size: few
J gene: TRBJ1-4

CDR3 protein: CASSLQGWTDTQYF
CDR3 DNA: TGCGCCAGCAGCTTACAGGGGTGGACAGATACGCAGTATTTT
V gene: TRBV5-1
D gene: TRBD1
clone size: -
J gene: TRBJ2-3

CDR3 protein: CASSPGHNYGYTF
CDR3 DNA: TGCGCCAGCAGCCCCGGTCACAACTATGGCTACACCTTC
V gene: TRBV5-1
D gene: -
clone size: few
J gene: TRBJ1-2